This T cell receptor beta chain emerged from a study of long-term antiretroviral therapy in people with HIV. Only United States sites treated participants with HIV. The study's findings and limits: Narrower CDR3 length ranges marked HIV repertoires relative to controls.

On this clone: Antigen: not known.

Running of the v3.0 immunoSEQ assay took place at survey level. TCRdb keeps only in-frame clones here, not all; method: immunoSEQ multiplex PCR. Of about 20,000 clones in the sample, 92% were seen once. This clonotype originated in a woman between 50 and 59 years old with HIV. The input for sequencing was unsorted PBMCs, taken 4.4 years after starting antiretroviral therapy.

This CDR3 is CASSARLKGNEKLFF. As DNA, the CDR3 is TGTGCCAGCAGTGCCCGCTTGAAGGGAAATGAAAAACTGTTTTTT. The V and J genes are TRBV6-5 and TRBJ1-4; D gene unclear. Germline values: CDR1 MNHEY, CDR2 SVGAGI. This CDR3 spans 15 amino acids. Trimming cost V 5 bases and J 5 bases, with 15 bases left between them.